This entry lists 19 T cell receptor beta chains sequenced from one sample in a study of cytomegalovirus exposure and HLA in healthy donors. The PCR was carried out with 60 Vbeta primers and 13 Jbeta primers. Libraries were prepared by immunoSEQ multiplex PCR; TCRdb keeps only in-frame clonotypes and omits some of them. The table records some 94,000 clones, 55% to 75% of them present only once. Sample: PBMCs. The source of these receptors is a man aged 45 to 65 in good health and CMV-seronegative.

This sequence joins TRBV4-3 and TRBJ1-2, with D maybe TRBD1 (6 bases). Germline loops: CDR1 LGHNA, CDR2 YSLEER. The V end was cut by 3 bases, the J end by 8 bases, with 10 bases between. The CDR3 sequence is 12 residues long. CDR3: CASSHVTGGYTF. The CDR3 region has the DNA TGCGCCAGCAGCCACGTGACAGGAGGCTACACCTTC.

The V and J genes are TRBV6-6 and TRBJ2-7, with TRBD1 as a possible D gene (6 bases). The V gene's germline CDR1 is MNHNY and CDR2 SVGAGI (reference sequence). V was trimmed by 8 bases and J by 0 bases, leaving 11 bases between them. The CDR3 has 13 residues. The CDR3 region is CASGTGSSYEQYF. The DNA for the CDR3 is TGTGCCAGCGGTACAGGGTCCTCCTACGAGCAGTACTTC.

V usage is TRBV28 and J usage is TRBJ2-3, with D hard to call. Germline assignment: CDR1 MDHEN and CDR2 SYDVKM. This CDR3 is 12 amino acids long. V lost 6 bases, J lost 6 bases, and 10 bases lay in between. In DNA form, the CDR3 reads TGTGCCAGCAGCAGGTGGGTGGATACGCAGTATTTT. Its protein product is CASSRWVDTQYF.

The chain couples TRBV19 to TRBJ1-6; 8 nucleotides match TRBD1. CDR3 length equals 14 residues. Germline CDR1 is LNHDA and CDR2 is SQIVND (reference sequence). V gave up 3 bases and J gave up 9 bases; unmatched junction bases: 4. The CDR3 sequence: CASSIGQGRSPLHF. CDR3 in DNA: TGTGCCAGTAGTATTGGACAGGGCCGTTCACCCCTCCACTTT.

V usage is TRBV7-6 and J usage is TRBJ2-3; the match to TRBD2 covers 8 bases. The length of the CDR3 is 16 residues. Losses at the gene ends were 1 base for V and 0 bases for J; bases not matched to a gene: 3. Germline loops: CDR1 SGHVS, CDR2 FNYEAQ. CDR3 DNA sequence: TGTGCCAGCAGCTTAGGTAGCGGGGTAAGCACAGATACGCAGTATTTT. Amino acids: CASSLGSGVSTDTQYF.

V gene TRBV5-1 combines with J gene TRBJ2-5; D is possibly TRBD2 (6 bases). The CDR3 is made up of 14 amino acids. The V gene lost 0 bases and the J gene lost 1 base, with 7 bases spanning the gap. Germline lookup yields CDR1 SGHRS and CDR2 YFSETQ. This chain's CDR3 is CASSLAGLQETQYF. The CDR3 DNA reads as TGCGCCAGCAGCTTGGCGGGACTCCAAGAGACCCAGTACTTC.

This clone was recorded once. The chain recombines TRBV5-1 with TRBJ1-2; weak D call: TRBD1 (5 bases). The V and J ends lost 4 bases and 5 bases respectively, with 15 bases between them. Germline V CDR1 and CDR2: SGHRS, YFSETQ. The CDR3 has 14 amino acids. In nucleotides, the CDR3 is TGCGCCAGCAGCCCCGGGGGAATCTCGTATGGCTACACCTTC. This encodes CASSPGGISYGYTF.

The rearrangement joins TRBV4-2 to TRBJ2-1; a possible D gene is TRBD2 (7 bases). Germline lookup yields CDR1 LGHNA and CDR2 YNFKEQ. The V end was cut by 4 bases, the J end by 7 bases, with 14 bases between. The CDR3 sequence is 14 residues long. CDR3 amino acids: CASSLEQGGNEQFF. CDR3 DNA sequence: TGTGCCAGCAGCCTGGAACAGGGAGGGAATGAGCAGTTCTTC.

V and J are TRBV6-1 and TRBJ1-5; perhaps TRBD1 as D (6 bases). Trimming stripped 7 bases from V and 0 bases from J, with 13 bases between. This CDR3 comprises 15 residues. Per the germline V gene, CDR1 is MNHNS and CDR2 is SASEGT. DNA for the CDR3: TGTGCCAGCACCAGATACAGGGATAGCAATCAGCCCCAGCATTTT. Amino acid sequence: CASTRYRDSNQPQHF.

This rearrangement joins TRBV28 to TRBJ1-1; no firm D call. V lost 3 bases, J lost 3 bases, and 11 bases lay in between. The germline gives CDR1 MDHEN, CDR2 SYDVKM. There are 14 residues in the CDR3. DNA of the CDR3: TGTGCCAGCAGTTTCGGCGGCGGGGACACTGAAGCTTTCTTT. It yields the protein CASSFGGGDTEAFF.

CDR3 nucleotide sequence: TGCAGCGTTGTTCCGGGGACAGCATTGAACACTGAAGCTTTCTTT. This sequence encodes CSVVPGTALNTEAFF. This sequence joins TRBV29-1 and TRBJ1-1; 7 nucleotides agree with TRBD1. The CDR3 runs 15 residues. Looked up from germline, CDR1 is SQVTM and CDR2 is ANQGSEA. J was trimmed by 0 bases and V by 4 bases; bases with no gene match: 8.

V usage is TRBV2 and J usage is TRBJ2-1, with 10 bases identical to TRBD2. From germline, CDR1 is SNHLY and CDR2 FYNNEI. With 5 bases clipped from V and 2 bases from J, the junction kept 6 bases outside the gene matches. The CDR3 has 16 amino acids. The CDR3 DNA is TGTGCCAGCAGTCGATTGAGCGGGGGGGCCTACAATGAGCAGTTCTTC. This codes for CASSRLSGGAYNEQFF.

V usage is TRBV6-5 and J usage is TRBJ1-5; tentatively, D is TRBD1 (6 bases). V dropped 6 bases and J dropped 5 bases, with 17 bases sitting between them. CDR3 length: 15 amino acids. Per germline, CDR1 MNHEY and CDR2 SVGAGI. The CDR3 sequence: CASSEGPPGDQPQHF. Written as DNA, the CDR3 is TGTGCCAGCAGCGAGGGTCCGCCAGGGGATCAGCCCCAGCATTTT.

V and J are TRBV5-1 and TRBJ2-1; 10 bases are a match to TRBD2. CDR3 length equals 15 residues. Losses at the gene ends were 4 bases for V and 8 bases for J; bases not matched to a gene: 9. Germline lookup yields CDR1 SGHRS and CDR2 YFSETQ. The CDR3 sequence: CASSQRGGRWDEQFF. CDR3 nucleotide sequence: TGCGCCAGCAGCCAGCGGGGGGGCCGGTGGGATGAGCAGTTCTTC.

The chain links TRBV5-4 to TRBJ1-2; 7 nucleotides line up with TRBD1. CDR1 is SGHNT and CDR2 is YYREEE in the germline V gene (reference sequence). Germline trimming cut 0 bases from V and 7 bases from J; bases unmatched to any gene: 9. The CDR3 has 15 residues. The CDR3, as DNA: TGTGCCAGCAGCTTGGTGGGCAGGGGGAATCTTGGCTACACCTTC. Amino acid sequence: CASSLVGRGNLGYTF.

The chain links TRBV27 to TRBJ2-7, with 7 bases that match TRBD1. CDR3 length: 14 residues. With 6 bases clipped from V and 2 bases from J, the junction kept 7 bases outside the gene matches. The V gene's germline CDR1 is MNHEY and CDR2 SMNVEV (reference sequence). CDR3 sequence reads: CASRTTGPAYEQYV. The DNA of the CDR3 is TGTGCCAGCAGGACGACAGGGCCGGCCTACGAGCAGTACGTC.

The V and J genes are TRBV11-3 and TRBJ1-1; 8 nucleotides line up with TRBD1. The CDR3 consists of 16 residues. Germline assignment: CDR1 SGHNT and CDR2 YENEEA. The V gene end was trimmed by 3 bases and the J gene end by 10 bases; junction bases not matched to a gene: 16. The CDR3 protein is CASSFRTGQAGGGAFF. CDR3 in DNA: TGTGCCAGCAGCTTCAGAACGGGACAGGCGGGTGGTGGAGCTTTCTTT. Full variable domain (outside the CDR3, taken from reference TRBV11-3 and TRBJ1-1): EAGVVQSPRYKIIEKKQPVAFWCNPISGHNTLYWYLQNLGQGPELLIRYENEEAVDDSQLPKDRFSAERLKGVDSTLKIQPAELGDSAVYLCASSFRTGQAGGGAFFGQGTRLTVV.

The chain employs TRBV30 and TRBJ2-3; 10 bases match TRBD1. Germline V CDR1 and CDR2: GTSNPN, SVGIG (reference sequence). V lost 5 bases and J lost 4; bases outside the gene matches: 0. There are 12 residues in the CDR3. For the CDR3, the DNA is TGTGCCTGGGGGACAGGGGCAGATACGCAGTATTTT. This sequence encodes CAWGTGADTQYF.

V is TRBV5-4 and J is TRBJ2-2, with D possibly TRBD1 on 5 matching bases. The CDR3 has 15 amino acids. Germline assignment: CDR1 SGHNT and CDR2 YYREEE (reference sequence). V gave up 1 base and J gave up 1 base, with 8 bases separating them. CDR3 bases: TGTGCCAGCAGCTTGTCAGGGCGGAACACCGGGGAGCTGTTTTTT. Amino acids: CASSLSGRNTGELFF.